A single sample is the source of the 28 T cell receptor beta chains below, sequenced in a study of T cell responses to AZD1222 COVID-19 vaccine. Profiling relied on immunoSEQ multiplex PCR, and the TCRdb table lists in-frame clones only, not all of them. The data hold more than 120,000 clones, with roughly 91% observed a single time. The sample in question was peripheral blood, obtained on day 0 of AZD1222 vaccination. These receptors were collected from an adult in good health.

This chain links TRBV2 with TRBJ1-2; D gene ambiguous. In germline, CDR1 is SNHLY, CDR2 FYNNEI. This CDR3 comprises 10 residues. Trimming stripped 8 bases from V and 4 bases from J, with 5 bases between. CDR3 region: CASLGYGYTF. In DNA form, the CDR3 reads TGTGCCAGCTTAGGCTATGGCTACACCTTC. Full variable domain (missing parts from reference TRBV2 and TRBJ1-2): EPEVTQTPSHQVTQMGQEVILRCVPISNHLYFYWYRQILGQKVEFLVSFYNNEISEKSEIFDDQFSVERPDGSNFTLKIRSTKLEDSAMYFCASLGYGYTFGSGTRLTVV.

This clone showed up just a few times. The rearrangement uses TRBV7-8 and TRBJ1-3; the D is unclear. Germline V gene sequence: CDR1 SGHVS, CDR2 FQNEAQ. The CDR3 totals 15 residues. Trimming removed 5 bases from V and 0 bases from J, with 11 bases in between. In DNA form, the CDR3 reads TGTGCCAGCAGCGCCCGGGTCCGCTCTGGAAACACCATATATTTT. Its protein is CASSARVRSGNTIYF.

The chain employs TRBV12-3 or TRBV12-4 and TRBJ1-2, with D hard to call. The CDR3 has 13 amino acids. Between the trimmed V and J ends, which lost 7 bases and 8 bases, there was a span of 17 bases. This CDR3 is CASTIREDRGYTF. The CDR3 region has the DNA TGTGCCAGCACCATTCGGGAGGATCGGGGCTACACCTTC.

This clone appeared a single time. The chain links TRBV5-4 to TRBJ2-7, with D unclear. The ends were cut back, 4 bases at V and 2 bases at J, with 10 bases in the middle. This CDR3 is built from 13 residues. Per germline, CDR1 SGHNT and CDR2 YYREEE (reference sequence). Here the CDR3 reads CASSLPNAYEQYF. CDR3 DNA: TGTGCCAGCAGCCTCCCGAACGCCTACGAGCAGTACTTC.

This clone was found once. The rearrangement joins TRBV29-1 to TRBJ1-1; 11 bases line up with TRBD1. The CDR3 loop spans 14 amino acids. Germline V lookup: CDR1 SQVTM, CDR2 ANQGSEA. The ends lost 6 bases at V and 4 bases at J; junction bases unmatched: 7. The chain's CDR3 is CSVDRGTGGTEAFF. CDR3 bases: TGCAGCGTGGACAGAGGGACAGGGGGCACTGAAGCTTTCTTT.

The chain couples TRBV5-5 to TRBJ1-5, with TRBD1 as a possible D gene (6 bases). The CDR3 has 15 amino acids. From germline, CDR1 is SGHKS and CDR2 YYEKEE (reference sequence). The V end lost 2 bases, the J end lost 1 base, and 10 bases lay between the germline ends. The CDR3 loop is CASSFRQASNQPQHF. The CDR3 DNA reads TGTGCCAGCAGCTTTAGACAGGCAAGCAATCAGCCCCAGCATTTT.

The count of this clone is one. The V and J genes are TRBV6-2 or TRBV6-3 and TRBJ1-6; D is unresolved. CDR3 size: 13 residues. Germline lookup yields CDR1 MNHEY and CDR2 SVGEGT. V was clipped by 8 bases and J by 5 bases, with 10 bases between them. CDR3 residues: CASGPNHNSPLHF. CDR3 coding DNA: TGTGCCAGCGGCCCGAACCATAATTCACCCCTCCACTTT.

The gene calls are TRBV7-9 and TRBJ2-1; 7 positions match TRBD2. Germline lookup yields CDR1 SEHNR and CDR2 FQNEAQ (reference sequence). Trimming at V came to 8 bases and at J to 2 bases, leaving 9 bases not matched to a gene. The CDR3 is 15 residues long. The CDR3 region is CASAGEKGTYNEQFF. Written as DNA, the CDR3 is TGTGCCAGCGCGGGAGAGAAGGGGACCTACAATGAGCAGTTCTTC.

The chain combines TRBV5-3 with TRBJ1-2; D call uncertain. TRBV5-3 is an open reading frame whose function is uncertain. The CDR3 covers 15 residues. Trimming took off 4 bases at V and 6 bases at J, with 19 bases between the two ends. DNA of the CDR3: TGTGCCAGAAGCCACTCCGGGATCCCAGACCATGGCTACACCTTC. It yields the protein CARSHSGIPDHGYTF.

The chain carries TRBV3-1 (or the pseudogene TRBV3-2) and TRBJ1-2; no reliable D call. Germline CDR1 and CDR2: LGHDT and YNNKEL (reference sequence). The CDR3 is 14 residues long. Deletions cut 5 bases from V and 5 bases from J, with 15 bases between. CDR3 sequence reads: CASSSATGSYGYTF. The CDR3 DNA sequence: TGTGCCAGCAGCTCGGCGACGGGTTCTTATGGCTACACCTTC.

The chain couples TRBV29-1 to TRBJ2-1, with a weak D call TRBD2 (6 bases). This CDR3 has 13 amino acids. V shed 0 bases and J shed 11 bases, with 14 bases lying between them. CDR1 and CDR2 (germline): SQVTM, ANQGSEA. CDR3 protein: CSVEDQRAGKQFF. The CDR3 DNA sequence: TGCAGCGTTGAAGATCAGAGGGCGGGGAAGCAGTTCTTC.

The chain combines TRBV19 with TRBJ2-7; 15 bases are shared with TRBD2. This CDR3 spans 16 amino acids. Germline CDR1 reads LNHDA; CDR2 reads SQIVND (reference sequence). V dropped 3 bases and J dropped 6; count of bases not matched to a gene: 6. CDR3 amino acids: CASSIRTSGRASEQYF. In nucleotides, the CDR3 is TGTGCCAGTAGTATCCGGACTAGCGGGAGGGCCTCCGAGCAGTACTTC.

The J gene is TRBJ2-7, the V gene TRBV10-3; D gene uncertain. There are 13 residues in the CDR3. The V gene's germline CDR1 is ENHRY and CDR2 SYGVKD. The V and J ends lost 2 bases and 5 bases respectively, with 10 bases between them. CDR3 amino acids: CAISETGFHEQYF. For the CDR3, the DNA is TGTGCCATCAGTGAGACCGGGTTCCACGAGCAGTACTTC.

The chain has TRBV3-1 (or the pseudogene TRBV3-2) and TRBJ1-3; 10 positions match TRBD1. This CDR3 contains 16 residues. V gave up 0 bases and J gave up 4 bases; unmatched junction bases: 3. Germline V gene lookup returns CDR1 LGHDT and CDR2 YNNKEL (reference sequence). For the CDR3, the DNA is TGTGCCAGCAGCCAAGAGGGACAGGGGATCGGAAACACCATATATTTT. Translating it yields CASSQEGQGIGNTIYF.

The chain is built from TRBV7-2 and TRBJ1-2; 9 nucleotides line up with TRBD1. This CDR3 has 15 amino acids. The ends lost 6 bases at V and 5 bases at J; junction bases unmatched: 10. CDR1 and CDR2 (germline): SGHTA, FQGNSA. As DNA, the CDR3 is TGTGCCAGCAGTCCAATACAGGGGGCTAGATATGGCTACACCTTC. It translates to CASSPIQGARYGYTF.

The table lists this clone with a few counts. Here the CDR3 reads CASSLVLEWDQPQHF. The CDR3 DNA follows: TGTGCCAGCAGCTTAGTACTAGAGTGGGATCAGCCCCAGCATTTT. The chain employs TRBV7-2 and TRBJ1-5; the D is unclear. Looked up from germline, CDR1 is SGHTA and CDR2 is FQGNSA. V gave up 1 base and J gave up 5 bases, with 12 bases separating them. CDR3 size: 15 residues. The full variable domain, in which reference TRBV7-2 and TRBJ1-5 provide the parts outside the CDR3, is GAGVSQSPSNKVTEKGKDVELRCDPISGHTALYWYRQSLGQGLEFLIYFQGNSAPDKSGLPSDRFSAERTGGSVSTLTIQRTQQEDSAVYLCASSLVLEWDQPQHFGDGTRLSIL.

The rearrangement uses TRBV20-1 and TRBJ2-7; D is unresolved. The CDR3 totals 10 residues. V was trimmed by 3 bases and J by 5 bases, leaving 5 bases between them. Germline lookup yields CDR1 DFQATT and CDR2 SNEGSKA (reference sequence). The CDR3 coding sequence is TGCAGTGCTAGTGACCACGAGCAGTACTTC. Translation: CSASDHEQYF.

The gene calls are TRBV2 and TRBJ2-2, with D perhaps being TRBD1 or TRBD2 (5 bases each). The CDR3 length is 16 residues. From germline, CDR1 is SNHLY and CDR2 FYNNEI. Trimming cost V 3 bases and J 1 base, with 12 bases left between them. CDR3 coding DNA: TGTGCCAGCAGTGACCTAGGGGACCAGAACACCGGGGAGCTGTTTTTT. Translating gives CASSDLGDQNTGELFF.

CDR3 sequence reads: CASSYSSGGTAQYF. CDR3 DNA sequence: TGTGCCAGCAGTTACAGTTCAGGGGGAACGGCGCAGTATTTT. The rearrangement joins TRBV6-5 to TRBJ2-3, with 7 nucleotides matching TRBD1. Germline CDR1 is MNHEY and CDR2 is SVGAGI. The CDR3 covers 14 residues. V trimming: 2 bases; J trimming: 10 bases; junction bases outside the gene matches: 9.

Only one count was recorded for this clone. This chain connects TRBV21-1 to TRBJ2-5; TRBD1 is taken as the D call from the table, unchecked against the DNA. TRBV21-1 is flagged as a pseudogene. The CDR3 consists of 18 residues. The CDR3 nucleotides are TGTGCCAGCACCAAAGGAGGGGAACAGGGCCCCAGTAAAGAGACCCAGTACTTC. Translated, it gives CASTKGGEQGPSKETQYF.

This chain connects TRBV10-2 to TRBJ1-2; 7 nucleotides line up with TRBD1. The CDR3 spans 14 residues. Germline assignment: CDR1 WSHSY and CDR2 SAAADI. V shed 4 bases, J shed 5 bases, and the junction held 7 bases outside the gene matches. The CDR3 loop is CASSATGELYGYTF. In nucleotides, the CDR3 is TGCGCCAGCAGTGCTACAGGGGAACTATATGGCTACACCTTC.

The genes are TRBV25-1 and TRBJ2-2; no reliable D call. The CDR3 consists of 16 residues. Germline lookup yields CDR1 MGHDK and CDR2 SYGVNS. V lost 6 bases to trimming and J lost 0 bases, with 14 bases between them. CDR3 nucleotide sequence: TGTGCCAGCAGCACTCCTGCGATTACGAACACCGGGGAGCTGTTTTTT. Translated: CASSTPAITNTGELFF.

The V and J genes are TRBV18 and TRBJ1-1; maybe TRBD1 (5 bases). With 6 bases removed from V and 0 bases from J, the gap between germline ends came to 11 bases. The CDR3 length is 14 residues. The germline V gene encodes CDR1 KGHSH and CDR2 LQKENI. The CDR3 nucleotides read TGTGCCAGCTCTCTCCAGGGCTTGAACACTGAAGCTTTCTTT. Amino acid sequence: CASSLQGLNTEAFF.

This chain uses TRBV4-3 with TRBJ2-6; D unresolved. The CDR3 covers 17 residues. Germline V gives CDR1 LGHNA, CDR2 YSLEER. The germline V and J ends were trimmed by 0 bases and 0 bases, with 9 bases remaining between them. Here the CDR3 reads CASSQDVSNSGANVLTF. The CDR3 DNA sequence: TGCGCCAGCAGCCAAGATGTGTCCAACTCTGGGGCCAACGTCCTGACTTTC.

The rearrangement links TRBV5-1 to TRBJ2-7; 7 nucleotides agree with TRBD1. CDR1 SGHRS and CDR2 YFSETQ come from the germline V gene. The CDR3 has 14 amino acids. The trim removed 3 bases at V and 2 bases at J, leaving 5 bases unmatched. The CDR3 DNA reads as TGCGCCAGCAGCTCGACCGGGACAGCCTACGAGCAGTACTTC. This encodes CASSSTGTAYEQYF.

This sequence joins TRBV4-1 and TRBJ2-7, with TRBD1 matching over 7 bases. Germline V lookup: CDR1 MGHRA, CDR2 YSYEKL. This CDR3 has 18 amino acids. The trim removed 5 bases at V and 4 bases at J, leaving 20 bases unmatched. The CDR3 here is CASSSLTASGTDFYEQYF. CDR3 in DNA: TGCGCCAGCAGCTCTCTGACTGCTTCCGGGACAGACTTTTACGAGCAGTACTTC.

The gene calls are TRBV2 and TRBJ2-3, with D uncertain. The CDR3 runs to 16 residues. V shed 2 bases and J shed 0 bases, with 12 bases lying between them. Germline V gene data show CDR1 as SNHLY and CDR2 as FYNNEI. CDR3 protein: CASSESSGWSTDTQYF. The CDR3 DNA reads TGTGCCAGCAGTGAATCCTCCGGGTGGAGCACAGATACGCAGTATTTT.

The chain uses TRBV4-3 and TRBJ1-4; D remains unclear. Per the germline V gene, CDR1 is LGHNA and CDR2 is YSLEER. V was cut by 3 bases and J by 0 bases, with 14 bases left in between. CDR3 length: 17 amino acids. DNA for the CDR3: TGCGCCAGCAGCCAGAACATCTGGACGGCAACTAATGAAAAACTGTTTTTT. Protein product: CASSQNIWTATNEKLFF.